The rows below give T cell receptor beta chains drawn from one sample of a study of prognosis after radiotherapy for stage I lung cancer. TCRdb reprocessed the multiplex PCR reads with MiXCR, giving one entry per CDR3 protein. The top ten clones hold roughly two fifths of a sample with about 14,000 distinct CDR3 sequences, more than 35% of them seen once. Sequencing used PBMCs, obtained before or after stereotactic body radiation therapy (not recorded which). The receptors stem from a donor aged 50 or older with non-small cell lung cancer. CDR3s include the opening cysteine and the closing phenylalanine or tryptophan. The D gene is left open where the match is weak. Rows give clone size only sometimes, using once, few, many, or a class for an expanded clone.

cdr3_nt cdr3_aa j_call v_call clone_size cdr3_length d_call
TGTGCCAGCAGTGAAACAGGGGGAAGGAATGAGCAGTTCTTC CASSETGGRNEQFF TRBJ2-1 TRBV25-1 many 14 TRBD1
TGTGCCAGCAGAACCGGGACCGCTTATAGCAATCAGCCCCAGCATTTT CASRTGTAYSNQPQHF TRBJ1-5 TRBV28 many 16 NA
TGTGCCAGCAGTTTGGGCTGGGGACAGAGGAATCAGCCCCAGCATTTT CASSLGWGQRNQPQHF TRBJ1-5 TRBV6-5 many 16 TRBD1
TGTGCCAGCAGTGCCTTGCTGGGACTAGCGTCCAATGAGCAGTTCTTC CASSALLGLASNEQFF TRBJ2-1 TRBV6-2/TRBV6-3 medium-sized 16 TRBD2
TGTGCCAGCAGCCAAGTTGAAGGGAAGGCTCAGTACTTC CASSQVEGKAQYF TRBJ2-4 TRBV3-1 many 13 NA
TGTGCCAGCACCCCGACAGGGGCAAGTCATCAGCCCCAGCATTTT CASTPTGASHQPQHF TRBJ1-5 TRBV6-2/TRBV6-3 NA 15 TRBD1
TGCAGTGCTACCGACCCAGGACAGAATTACGAGCAGTACTTC CSATDPGQNYEQYF TRBJ2-7 TRBV20-1 medium-sized 14 NA
TGTGCCAGCAGCGTAACCGGGACCCGGCGTAACTTT CASSVTGTRRNF TRBJ1-1 TRBV3-1 many 12 NA
TGTGCCAGCAGCTTAGATGGTAGCGGGGGAATCACAGATACGCAGTATTTT CASSLDGSGGITDTQYF TRBJ2-3 TRBV7-9 once 17 TRBD2
TGTGCCAGCAGCCGCGAGGGACGAGCAGATACGCAGTATTTT CASSREGRADTQYF TRBJ2-3 TRBV12-3/TRBV12-4 NA 14 NA
TGTGCCAGCAGCCGCCGTATGGGAGCGGTGGACCTCTACAATGACCAGTTCTTC CASSRRMGAVDLYNDQFF TRBJ2-1 TRBV5-6 NA 18 NA
TGCGCCAGCAGCGTAACAGAGAACACTGAAGCTTTCTTT CASSVTENTEAFF TRBJ1-1 TRBV5-1 many 13 NA
TGCGCCAGCAGTCCGTCAGGGGGCGATAATTCACCCCTCCACTTT CASSPSGGDNSPLHF TRBJ1-6 TRBV5-1 medium-sized 15 TRBD1
TGTGCCAGCAGTTCTAACAGGGACTTCACGTATACGCAGTATTTT CASSSNRDFTYTQYF TRBJ2-3 TRBV27 medium-sized 15 NA
TGCGCCAGCAGCCAACTGGCCAGAAACTACAATGAGCAGTTCTTC CASSQLARNYNEQFF TRBJ2-1 TRBV4-1 many 15 NA
TGTGCCATCAGACGACTAGCGCGCGAGCAGTACTTC CAIRRLAREQYF TRBJ2-7 TRBV6-1 NA 12 TRBD2
TGTGCCAGCAGTTTGGATGGAACCAACTATGGCTACACCTTC CASSLDGTNYGYTF TRBJ1-2 TRBV12-3/TRBV12-4 NA 14 NA
TGCAGTGCTACCTTACAGGGGGCTAACACTGAAGCTTTCTTT CSATLQGANTEAFF TRBJ1-1 TRBV20-1 many 14 TRBD1
TGCAGTGCTCAACGGACAGGGGAAGGCGGTGAGCAGTTCTTC CSAQRTGEGGEQFF TRBJ2-1 TRBV20-1 many 14 TRBD1
TGTGCCAGCAGATCCCCAGTTGGGGTTAGTGAGACCCAGTACTTC CASRSPVGVSETQYF TRBJ2-5 TRBV6-1 NA 15 NA
TGTGCCAGCATAAACCCCGGGGCAGGGGGCATTCTCGCGAACACCGGGGAGCTGTTTTTT CASINPGAGGILANTGELFF TRBJ2-2 TRBV6-4 many 20 TRBD1
TGTGCCACGGGAGGGAACGGTGAGCAGTTCTTC CATGGNGEQFF TRBJ2-1 TRBV19 many 11 TRBD2
TGTGCCAGCAGCCAGACCTTGACAGGGGGGTCTGGAAACACCATATATTTT CASSQTLTGGSGNTIYF TRBJ1-3 TRBV3-1 many 17 TRBD1
TGTGCTAGTGGTTTGGGGCGGGAGCAGTTCTTC CASGLGREQFF TRBJ2-1 TRBV12-5 medium-sized 11 NA
TGTGCCATCAACTCTCGGGGTTCCAACCGCTACGATCAGTACTTC CAINSRGSNRYDQYF TRBJ2-7 TRBV28 NA 15 NA
TGCGCCAGCAGTAGGGGGGTGAATGAGCAGTTCTTC CASSRGVNEQFF TRBJ2-1 TRBV5-1 many 12 NA
TGTGCCAGCAGTTTAGAGCGGGGAGGGGAGCAGTTCTTC CASSLERGGEQFF TRBJ2-1 TRBV12-3/TRBV12-4 many 13 TRBD2
TGCGCCAGCAGCTTTGGGGGGAGCTCCTATAATTCACCCCTCCACTTT CASSFGGSSYNSPLHF TRBJ1-6 TRBV5-1 many 16 NA
TGTGCCAGCAGCTTAACGCAGGGGGCAAAGTATTTT CASSLTQGAKYF TRBJ2-3 TRBV7-9 few 12 TRBD1
TGCGCCAGCAGCTGGTCGGGCGACAGGGGGGGCGGCTACACCTTC CASSWSGDRGGGYTF TRBJ1-2 TRBV5-1 many 15 TRBD1
TGTGCCAGCAGCGTAAGTCCCACAACTAATGAAAAACTGTTTTTT CASSVSPTTNEKLFF TRBJ1-4 TRBV9 many 15 NA
TGCAGTGCTATACCGGGACTAGCGGGAGTAGCCAAAAACATTCAGTACTTC CSAIPGLAGVAKNIQYF TRBJ2-4 TRBV20-1 NA 17 TRBD2
TGTGCCAGCAGTTGGGTCCTCTCTGACTATGGCTTCACCTTC CASSWVLSDYGFTF TRBJ1-2 TRBV6-5 NA 14 NA
TGTGCCAGCAGCTCGAACACGAACACCGGGGAGCTGTTTTTT CASSSNTNTGELFF TRBJ2-2 TRBV7-6 many 14 NA
TGTGCCACCAGTGATTTGGGGCGGGAGGGATACAATGAGCAGTTCTTC CATSDLGREGYNEQFF TRBJ2-1 TRBV24-1 many 16 TRBD2
TGTGCCAGCAGCTTAAGCGTGGTGGGCACTGAAGCTTTCTTT CASSLSVVGTEAFF TRBJ1-1 TRBV7-3 NA 14 NA
TGTGCCAGCAGTGAAACTCCGGACTATAGTACAGATACGCAGTATTTT CASSETPDYSTDTQYF TRBJ2-3 TRBV2 many 16 NA
TGTGCCAACAGAGTCCATATGAACACAGATACGCAGTATTTT CANRVHMNTDTQYF TRBJ2-3 TRBV2 NA 14 NA
TGTGCCAGCAGTGGGACAGAAGATGGCTATGGCTACACCTTC CASSGTEDGYGYTF TRBJ1-2 TRBV12-3/TRBV12-4 NA 14 TRBD1
TGTGCCTGGAGTATTGGGACTGGGACCCAGTACTTC CAWSIGTGTQYF TRBJ2-5 TRBV30 medium-sized 12 NA
TGTGCCAGCAGCTTAGCGGCGGGAAATAATGAAAAACTGTTTTTT CASSLAAGNNEKLFF TRBJ1-4 TRBV11-2 many 15 NA
TGTGCCAGATCGGGGCCATCTTCCGTAGTTACCGGGGAGCTGTTTTTT CARSGPSSVVTGELFF TRBJ2-2 TRBV6-1 NA 16 NA
TGCATCCCGGGAAAATGTTTTGAAGGAACCTACGAGCAGTACTTC CIPGKCFEGTYEQYF TRBJ2-7 TRBV20-1 NA 15 NA
TGTGCCAGCAGTGCCGGGGCTAGCGGGAATAAAGAGACCCAGTACTTC CASSAGASGNKETQYF TRBJ2-5 TRBV6-1 many 16 TRBD2
TGCGCCAGCAGCTTGGAACAGGGGTACTACGAGCAGTACTTC CASSLEQGYYEQYF TRBJ2-7 TRBV5-1 many 14 TRBD1